These 18 T cell receptor beta chains came from one sample sequenced in a study of synovial regulatory T cells in juvenile arthritis. The synovial samples were synovial fluid, paired with peripheral blood from each active arthritis patient. Clones were sequenced by immunoSEQ multiplex PCR, and TCRdb holds only the in-frame ones, with some missing. Recorded for this sample: approximately 860 clones. Material: Treg cells from the synovium. These receptors were taken from a donor under 30 with juvenile idiopathic arthritis.

This clone is medium-sized by frequency. The V call is TRBV6-7, the J call TRBJ1-2. TRBV6-7 counts as an open reading frame of uncertain function. The CDR3 extends over 17 amino acids. There is no recorded DNA. The CDR3 protein is CASRPSQQLEVVYGYTF.

The chain couples TRBV25-1 to TRBJ1-2. The CDR3 is 13 residues long. No DNA accompanies this entry. The germline V gene has CDR1 MGHDK and CDR2 SYGVNS. The CDR3 region is CASSEWGTGGYPF.

This clone is identified as medium-sized from frequency. V gene TRBV5-6 combines with J gene TRBJ2-5; the TRBD2 assignment by TCRdb is unverifiable without DNA. In germline, CDR1 is SGHDT, CDR2 YYEEEE. The CDR3 has 16 amino acids. DNA is not on record. CDR3 sequence reads: CASSLFVARSPETQYF.

This clone is classed as medium-sized by frequency. The chain recombines TRBV19 with TRBJ2-1; the TRBD1 assignment by TCRdb is unverifiable without DNA. CDR1 and CDR2 (germline): LNHDA, SQIVND (reference sequence). The CDR3 covers 14 residues. Nucleotide data are not available. The CDR3 region is CASKGQVSYNEQFF.

This clone is deemed medium-sized by its frequency. CDR3: CASSQEFGSSGGAYEQYF. The rearrangement links TRBV4-1 to TRBJ2-7; TCRdb's assignment of TRBD2 cannot be checked, as there is no DNA. CDR3 length: 18 residues. No nucleotide data were recorded. Germline V gene data show CDR1 as MGHRA and CDR2 as YSYEKL.

Measured by frequency, this clone is medium-sized. This chain joins TRBV19 and TRBJ2-1; no DNA is available, so the TRBD1 call from TCRdb remains unchecked. Germline CDR1 LNHDA, CDR2 SQIVND (reference sequence). This CDR3 is built from 13 residues. DNA for this receptor is not on file. CDR3 loop: CASTLAGYNEQFF.

Frequency places this clone as medium-sized. V and J are TRBV4-2 and TRBJ1-1; TCRdb gives TRBD1 as the D gene, but with no DNA this cannot be confirmed. The CDR3 totals 15 residues. The nucleotide record is missing. CDR1 is LGHNA and CDR2 is YNFKEQ in the germline V gene. CDR3: CASSQPDRANTEAFF.

V usage is TRBV19 and J usage is TRBJ1-5. The length of the CDR3 is 18 residues. No DNA is given. Per germline, CDR1 LNHDA and CDR2 SQIVND (reference sequence). CDR3 protein: CASSILKGAHPSNQPQHF.

This clone is medium-sized (0.01 to 0.1%) by frequency. The V call is TRBV7-6, the J call TRBJ2-7; TCRdb picks TRBD1, but there is no DNA to check that call. This CDR3 spans 15 amino acids. No DNA sequence was recorded. CDR1 and CDR2 from the germline V gene are SGHVS and FNYEAQ. This CDR3 is CASSLGTGGSYEQYF.

The rearrangement links TRBV25-1 to TRBJ2-5; as DNA is missing, the TRBD2 call by TCRdb cannot be tested. This CDR3 contains 15 residues. No DNA accompanies this entry. Germline CDR1 and CDR2: MGHDK and SYGVNS. The CDR3 sequence is CASSGPGTSIKTQYF.

Its frequency marks this clone as medium-sized. The rearrangement links TRBV10-2 to TRBJ1-1. The germline V gene encodes CDR1 WSHSY and CDR2 SAAADI. The CDR3 covers 13 residues. The DNA is unrecorded. Here the CDR3 reads CASRGGRVTEAFF.

By frequency, this clone is large. The gene calls are TRBV10-3 and TRBJ1-2; as DNA is missing, the TRBD1 call by TCRdb cannot be tested. Germline V gene sequence: CDR1 ENHRY, CDR2 SYGVKD. The length of the CDR3 is 13 residues. No DNA sequence was recorded. The CDR3 sequence is CAISEDNNYGYTF.

Considering frequency, this clone is medium-sized. The V call is TRBV30, the J call TRBJ1-2. This CDR3 is built from 14 residues. This entry has no DNA. The germline V gene has CDR1 GTSNPN and CDR2 SVGIG (reference sequence). Here the CDR3 reads CAWSVFGGPYGYTF.

This clone registers medium-sized by frequency. The chain carries TRBV5-5 and TRBJ1-2; TCRdb returns TRBD1, unconfirmable since there is no DNA. CDR1 SGHKS and CDR2 YYEKEE come from the germline V gene (reference sequence). The CDR3 contains 15 residues. The DNA is not on file. The CDR3 spells CASSFTGLLNYGYTF.

The J gene is TRBJ1-3, the V gene TRBV30. Germline values: CDR1 GTSNPN, CDR2 SVGIG (reference sequence). This CDR3 comprises 14 residues. A DNA sequence was not provided. The CDR3 loop reads CAWNSGRGGNPIYF. Full variable domain (remainder filled in from reference TRBV30 and TRBJ1-3): SQTIHQWPATLVQPVGSPLSLECTVEGTSNPNLYWYRQAAGRGLQLLFYSVGIGQISSEVPQNLSASRPQDRQFILSSKKLLLSDSGFYLCAWNSGRGGNPIYFGEGSWLTVV.

This clone is deemed medium-sized (0.01 to 0.1%) by its frequency. The chain has TRBV4-3 and TRBJ1-1; with no DNA, the TCRdb D assignment of TRBD1 cannot be verified. CDR1 and CDR2 from the germline V gene are LGHNA and YSLEER. The CDR3 consists of 15 residues. DNA was not recorded. The CDR3 is CASSQDWGRDTEAFF.

The chain uses TRBV9 and TRBJ1-6. CDR1 SGDLS and CDR2 YYNGEE come from the germline V gene. The CDR3 sequence is 14 residues long. No DNA sequence was recorded. The CDR3 is CASSVVFGTSPLHF.

V and J are TRBV2 and TRBJ2-5; TCRdb selects TRBD1, and the lack of DNA leaves this call unchecked. Germline CDR1 is SNHLY and CDR2 is FYNNEI. The CDR3 contains 12 residues. No DNA was logged. The CDR3 region is CASARVSETQYF.